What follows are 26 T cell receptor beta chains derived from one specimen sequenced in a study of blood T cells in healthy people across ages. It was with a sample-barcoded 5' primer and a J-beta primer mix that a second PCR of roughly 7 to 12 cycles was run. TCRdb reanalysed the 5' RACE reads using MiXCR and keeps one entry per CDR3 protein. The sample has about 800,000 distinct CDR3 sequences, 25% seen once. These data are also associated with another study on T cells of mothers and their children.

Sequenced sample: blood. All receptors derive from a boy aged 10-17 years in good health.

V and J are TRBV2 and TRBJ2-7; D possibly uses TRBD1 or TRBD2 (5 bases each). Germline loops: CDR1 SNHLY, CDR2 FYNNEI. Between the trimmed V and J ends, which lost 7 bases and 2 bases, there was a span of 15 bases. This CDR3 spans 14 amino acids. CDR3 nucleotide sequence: TGTGCCAGCACAGTCCGGGACGTCCCCTACGAGCAGTACTTC. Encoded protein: CASTVRDVPYEQYF.

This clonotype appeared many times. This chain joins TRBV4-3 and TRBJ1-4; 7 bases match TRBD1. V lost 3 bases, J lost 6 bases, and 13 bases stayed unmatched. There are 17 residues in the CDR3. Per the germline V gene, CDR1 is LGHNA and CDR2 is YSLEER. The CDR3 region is CASSQGFKQGFYEKLFF. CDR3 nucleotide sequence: TGCGCCAGCAGCCAGGGTTTTAAACAGGGGTTTTATGAAAAACTGTTTTTT.

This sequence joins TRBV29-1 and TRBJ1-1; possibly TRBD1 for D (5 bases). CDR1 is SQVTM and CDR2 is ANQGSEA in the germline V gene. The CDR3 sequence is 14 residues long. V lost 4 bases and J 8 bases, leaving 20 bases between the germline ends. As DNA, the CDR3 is TGCAGCGTTGCACCTCTAGGGGCTTCCTTGGAAGCTTTCTTT. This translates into CSVAPLGASLEAFF.

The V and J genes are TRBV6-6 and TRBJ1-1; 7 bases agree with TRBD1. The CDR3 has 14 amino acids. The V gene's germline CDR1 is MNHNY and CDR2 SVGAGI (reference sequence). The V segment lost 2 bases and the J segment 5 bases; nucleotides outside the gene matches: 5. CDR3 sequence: CASSYPGQATEAFF. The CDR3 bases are TGTGCCAGCAGTTACCCCGGACAGGCTACTGAAGCTTTCTTT.

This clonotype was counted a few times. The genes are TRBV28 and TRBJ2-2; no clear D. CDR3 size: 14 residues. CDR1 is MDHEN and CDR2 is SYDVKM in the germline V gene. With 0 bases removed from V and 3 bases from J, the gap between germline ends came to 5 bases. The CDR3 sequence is CASSLWADTGELFF. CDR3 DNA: TGTGCCAGCAGTTTATGGGCCGACACCGGGGAGCTGTTTTTT.

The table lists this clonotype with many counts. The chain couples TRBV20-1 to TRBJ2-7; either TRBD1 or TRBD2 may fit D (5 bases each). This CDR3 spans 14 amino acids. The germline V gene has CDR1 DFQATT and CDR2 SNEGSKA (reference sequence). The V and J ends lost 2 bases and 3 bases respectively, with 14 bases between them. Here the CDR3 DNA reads TGCAGTGCTAGACCCGGGACGAGCTTCTACGAGCAGTACTTC. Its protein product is CSARPGTSFYEQYF.

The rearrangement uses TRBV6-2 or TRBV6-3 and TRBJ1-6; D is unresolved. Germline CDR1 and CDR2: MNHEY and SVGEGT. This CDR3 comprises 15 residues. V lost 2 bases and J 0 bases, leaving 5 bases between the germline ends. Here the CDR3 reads CASSYRSSYNSPLHF. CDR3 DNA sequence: TGTGCCAGCAGTTACAGGAGCTCCTATAATTCACCCCTCCACTTT.

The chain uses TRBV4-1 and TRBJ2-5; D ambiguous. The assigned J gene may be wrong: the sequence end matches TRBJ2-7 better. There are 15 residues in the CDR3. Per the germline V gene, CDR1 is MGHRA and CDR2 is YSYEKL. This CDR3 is CASSQESRSSYEQYF. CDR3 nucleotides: TGCGCCAGCAGCCAAGAGTCCCGCTCTAGTTACGAGCAGTACTTC.

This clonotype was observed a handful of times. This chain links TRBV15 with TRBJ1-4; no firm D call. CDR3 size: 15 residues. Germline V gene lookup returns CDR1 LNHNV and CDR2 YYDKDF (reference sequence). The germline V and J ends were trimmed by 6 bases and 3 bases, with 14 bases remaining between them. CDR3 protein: CATRTLGGSNEKLFF. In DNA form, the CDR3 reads TGTGCCACCAGGACCCTAGGAGGGTCTAATGAAAAACTGTTTTTT.

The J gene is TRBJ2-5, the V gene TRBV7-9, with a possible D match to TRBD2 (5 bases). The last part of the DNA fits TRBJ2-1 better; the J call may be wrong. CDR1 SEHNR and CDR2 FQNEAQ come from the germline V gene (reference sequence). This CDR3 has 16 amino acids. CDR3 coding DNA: TGTGCCACCGGGGTTTTGTCCGGGGTCTTTCACAATGAGCAGTTCTTC. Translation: CATGVLSGVFHNEQFF.

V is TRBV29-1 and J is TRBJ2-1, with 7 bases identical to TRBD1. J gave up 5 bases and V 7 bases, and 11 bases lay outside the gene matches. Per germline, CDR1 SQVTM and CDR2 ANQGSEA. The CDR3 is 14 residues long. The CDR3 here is CSGRGEGANNEQFF. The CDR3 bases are TGCAGCGGAAGGGGAGAGGGGGCAAACAATGAGCAGTTCTTC.

This CDR3 reads CASSVGYTNEKLFF. The CDR3 coding sequence is TGTGCCAGCAGCGTAGGATATACTAATGAAAAACTGTTTTTT. The chain couples TRBV9 to TRBJ1-4, with no clear D. Trimming cost V 0 bases and J 2 bases, with 5 bases left between them. Germline assignment: CDR1 SGDLS and CDR2 YYNGEE. The CDR3 has 14 residues.

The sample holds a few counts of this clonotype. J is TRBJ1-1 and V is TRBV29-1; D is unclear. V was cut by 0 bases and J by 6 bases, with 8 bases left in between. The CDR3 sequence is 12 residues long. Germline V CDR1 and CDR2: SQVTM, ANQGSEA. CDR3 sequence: CSVEDEDAEAFF. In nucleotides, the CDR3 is TGCAGCGTTGAAGACGAGGACGCTGAAGCTTTCTTT.

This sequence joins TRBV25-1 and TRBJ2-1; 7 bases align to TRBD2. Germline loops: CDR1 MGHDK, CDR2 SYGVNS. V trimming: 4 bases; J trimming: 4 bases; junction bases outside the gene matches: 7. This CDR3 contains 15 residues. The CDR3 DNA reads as TGTGCCAGCAGTGCTCCTAGCGGAGTGTACAATGAGCAGTTCTTC. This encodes CASSAPSGVYNEQFF.

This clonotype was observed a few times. CDR3 protein: CASSSAHEQETQYF. The CDR3 DNA follows: TGTGCCAGCAGCTCCGCTCACGAACAAGAGACCCAGTACTTC. The rearrangement uses TRBV13 and TRBJ2-5; no firm D call. This CDR3 spans 14 amino acids. Between the trimmed V and J ends, which lost 4 bases and 2 bases, there was a span of 11 bases. Germline loops: CDR1 PRHDT, CDR2 FYEKMQ (reference sequence). Drawing the rest from reference TRBV13 and TRBJ2-5, the complete variable domain is AAGVIQSPRHLIKEKRETATLKCYPIPRHDTVYWYQQGPGQDPQFLISFYEKMQSDKGSIPDRFSAQQFSDYHSELNMSSLELGDSALYFCASSSAHEQETQYFGPGTRLLVL.

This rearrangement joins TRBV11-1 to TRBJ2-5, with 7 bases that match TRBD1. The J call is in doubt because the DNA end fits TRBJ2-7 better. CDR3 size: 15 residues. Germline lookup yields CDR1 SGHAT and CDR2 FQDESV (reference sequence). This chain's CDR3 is CASSPRDSMFYEQYF. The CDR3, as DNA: TGTGCCAGCAGCCCCCGGGACAGTATGTTTTACGAGCAGTACTTC.

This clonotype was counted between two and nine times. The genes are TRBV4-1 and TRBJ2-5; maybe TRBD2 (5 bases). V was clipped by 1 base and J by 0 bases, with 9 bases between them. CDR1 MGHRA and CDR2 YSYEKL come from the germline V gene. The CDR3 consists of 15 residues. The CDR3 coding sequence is TGCGCCAGCAGCCAAGTGCTGGAGGACCAAGAGACCCAGTACTTC. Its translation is CASSQVLEDQETQYF.

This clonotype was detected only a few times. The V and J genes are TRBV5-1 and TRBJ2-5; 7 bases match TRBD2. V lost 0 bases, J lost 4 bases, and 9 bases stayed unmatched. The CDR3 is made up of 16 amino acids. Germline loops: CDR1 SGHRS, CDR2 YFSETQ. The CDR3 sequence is CASSLGPLWGGETQYF. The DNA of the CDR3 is TGCGCCAGCAGCTTGGGACCCCTTTGGGGGGGAGAGACCCAGTACTTC. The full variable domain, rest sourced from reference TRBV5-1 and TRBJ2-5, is KAGVTQTPRYLIKTRGQQVTLSCSPISGHRSVSWYQQTPGQGLQFLFEYFSETQRNKGNFPGRFSGRQFSNSRSEMNVSTLELGDSALYLCASSLGPLWGGETQYFGPGTRLLVL.

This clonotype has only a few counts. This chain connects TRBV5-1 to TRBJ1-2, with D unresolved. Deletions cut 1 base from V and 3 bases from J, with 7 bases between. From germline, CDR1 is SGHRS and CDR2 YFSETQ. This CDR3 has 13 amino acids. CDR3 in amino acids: CASSLTADYGYTF. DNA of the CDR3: TGCGCCAGCAGCTTGACGGCGGACTATGGCTACACCTTC.

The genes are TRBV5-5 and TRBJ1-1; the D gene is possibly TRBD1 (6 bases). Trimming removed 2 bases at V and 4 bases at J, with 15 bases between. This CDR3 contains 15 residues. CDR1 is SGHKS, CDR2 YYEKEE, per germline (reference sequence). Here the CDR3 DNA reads TGTGCCAGCAGCTTTCTGGAACAGGGATCCACTGAAGCTTTCTTT. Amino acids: CASSFLEQGSTEAFF.

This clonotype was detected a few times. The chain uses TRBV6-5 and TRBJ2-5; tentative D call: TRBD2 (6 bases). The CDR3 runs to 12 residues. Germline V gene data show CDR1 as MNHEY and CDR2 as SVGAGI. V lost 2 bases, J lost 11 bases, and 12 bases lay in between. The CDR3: CASSYVGGEQYF. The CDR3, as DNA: TGTGCCAGCAGTTACGTGGGGGGTGAGCAGTACTTC.

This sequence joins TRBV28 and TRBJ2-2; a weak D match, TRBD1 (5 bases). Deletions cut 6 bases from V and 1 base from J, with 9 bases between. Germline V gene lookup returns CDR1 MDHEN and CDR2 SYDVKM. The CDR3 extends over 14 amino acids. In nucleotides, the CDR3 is TGTGCCAGCAGCGTCACAGGGAACACCGGGGAGCTGTTTTTT. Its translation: CASSVTGNTGELFF.

In nucleotides, the CDR3 is TGTGCCAGCAGCGTAGGGGGACTAGTCAATGAGCAGTTCTTC. This codes for CASSVGGLVNEQFF. J is TRBJ2-1 and V is TRBV9; the match to TRBD2 covers 8 bases. The V gene's germline CDR1 is SGDLS and CDR2 YYNGEE. The CDR3 length is 14 residues. Trimming took 0 bases from V and 6 from J; bases not matched to a gene: 2.

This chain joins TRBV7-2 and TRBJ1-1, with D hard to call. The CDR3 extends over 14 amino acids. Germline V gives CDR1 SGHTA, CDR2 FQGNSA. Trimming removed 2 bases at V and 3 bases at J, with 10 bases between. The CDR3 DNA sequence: TGTGCCAGCAGCTTAATAGCTTCGGACACTGAAGCTTTCTTT. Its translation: CASSLIASDTEAFF. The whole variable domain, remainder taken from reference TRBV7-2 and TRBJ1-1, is GAGVSQSPSNKVTEKGKDVELRCDPISGHTALYWYRQSLGQGLEFLIYFQGNSAPDKSGLPSDRFSAERTGGSVSTLTIQRTQQEDSAVYLCASSLIASDTEAFFGQGTRLTVV.

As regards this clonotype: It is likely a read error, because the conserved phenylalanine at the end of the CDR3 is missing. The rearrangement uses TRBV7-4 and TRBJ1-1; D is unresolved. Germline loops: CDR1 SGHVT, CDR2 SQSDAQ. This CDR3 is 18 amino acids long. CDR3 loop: CASSLSGSRGNMNTEAFL. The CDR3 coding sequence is TGTGCCAGCAGCTTAAGCGGGAGTAGAGGGAATATGAACACCGAAGCTTTCCTT.

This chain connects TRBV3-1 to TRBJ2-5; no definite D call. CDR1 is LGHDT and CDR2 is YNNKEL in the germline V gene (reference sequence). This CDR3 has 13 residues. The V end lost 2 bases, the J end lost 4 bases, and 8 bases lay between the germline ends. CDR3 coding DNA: TGTGCCAGCAGCCAACCTCTGAGAGAGACCCAGTACTTC. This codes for CASSQPLRETQYF.